The clone carrying this T cell receptor beta chain was detected ten times or more. Its antigen is still unknown. The CDR3 covers 14 residues. V was clipped by 2 bases and J by 4 bases, with 15 bases between them. Germline V gene lookup returns CDR1 DFQATT and CDR2 SNEGSKA (reference sequence). This entry is derived from a study of response to subunit inactivated influenza vaccine. Study-wide results and caveats: It was suggested by the authors that few new T cells are recruited by each seasonal influenza vaccination.

TCRdb recomputed calls from the RT-PCR reads with MiXCR, one row per CDR3 protein. Of hundreds of thousands of distinct CDR3 sequences in the sample, approximately 15% are singletons; the top ten hold 3% to 3.5%. This chain uses TRBV20-1 with TRBJ2-7, with D possibly matching TRBD2 (6 bases). Sample: CD4+ T cells sorted from PBMCs, taken less than 30 months after vaccination. The source of this sequence is a man aged 50 to 69 who received an inactivated influenza vaccine. CDR3 DNA sequence: TGCAGTGCTAGATCCCCCAGGGACTCTTACGAGCAGTACTTC. Translated, it gives CSARSPRDSYEQYF.